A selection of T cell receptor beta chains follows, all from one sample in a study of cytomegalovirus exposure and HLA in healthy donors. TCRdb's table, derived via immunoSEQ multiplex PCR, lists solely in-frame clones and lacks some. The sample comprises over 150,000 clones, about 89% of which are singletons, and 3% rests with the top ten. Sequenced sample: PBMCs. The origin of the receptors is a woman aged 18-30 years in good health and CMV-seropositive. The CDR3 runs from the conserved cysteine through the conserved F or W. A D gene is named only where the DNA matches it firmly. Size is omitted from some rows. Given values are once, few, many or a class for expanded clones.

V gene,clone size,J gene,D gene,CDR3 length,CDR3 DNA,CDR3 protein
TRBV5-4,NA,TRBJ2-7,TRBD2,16,TGTGCCAGCAGCTATGGACTAGCGGGAGGAGGGCGCGAGCAGTACTTC,CASSYGLAGGGREQYF
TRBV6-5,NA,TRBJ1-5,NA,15,TGTGCCAGCAGTCCGGGGTTCCATAGCAATCAGCCCCAGCATTTT,CASSPGFHSNQPQHF
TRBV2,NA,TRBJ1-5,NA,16,TGTGCCAGCAAACCCGACAGTCCTTATAGCAATCAGCCCCAGCATTTT,CASKPDSPYSNQPQHF
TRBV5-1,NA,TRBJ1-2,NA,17,TGCGCCAGCAGCTTGGCGCGCGCCAACCGTGGAGGGTCCGGCTACACCTTC,CASSLARANRGGSGYTF
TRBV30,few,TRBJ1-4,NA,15,TGTGCCTGGAGTAAGGGGGAAAGGGCAGGGGAAAAACTGTTTTTT,CAWSKGERAGEKLFF
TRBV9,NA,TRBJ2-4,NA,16,TGTGCCAGCAGCGCCGGGCCGGGGTTGGCCAAAAACATTCAGTACTTC,CASSAGPGLAKNIQYF
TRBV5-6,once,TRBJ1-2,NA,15,TGTGCCAGCAGCTTATGGTGGTCAGGGCAGGGTGGCTACACCTTC,CASSLWWSGQGGYTF
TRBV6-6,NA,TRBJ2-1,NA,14,TGTGCCAGCAGTTACTCGACATCTCTGAATGAGCAGTTCTTC,CASSYSTSLNEQFF
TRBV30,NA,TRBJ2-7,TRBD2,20,TGTGCCTGGAGTGTAAATGTTTTGGGACCGAAGGGACTAGCGGCCTACGAGCAGTACTTC,CAWSVNVLGPKGLAAYEQYF
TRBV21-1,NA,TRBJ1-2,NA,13,TGTGCCAGCAGTCTAGACGGGGATTATGGCTACACCTTC,CASSLDGDYGYTF
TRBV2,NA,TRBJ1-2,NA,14,TGTGCCAGCAGCCCCCTAACAGATAACTATGGCTACACCTTC,CASSPLTDNYGYTF
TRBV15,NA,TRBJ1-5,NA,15,TGTGCCACCAGCAGAGACCTTGGACAGTCTCAGCCCCAGCATTTT,CATSRDLGQSQPQHF
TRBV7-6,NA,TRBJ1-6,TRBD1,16,TGTGCCAGCAGCTTATTGTCCGGGACAGCAATTTCACCCCTCCACTTT,CASSLLSGTAISPLHF
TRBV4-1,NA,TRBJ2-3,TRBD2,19,TGCGCCAGTCGGGCTAGCGGGAGGGCCTGGGGCACGGACACAGATACGCAGTATTTT,CASRASGRAWGTDTDTQYF
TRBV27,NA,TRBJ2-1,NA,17,TGTGCCAGCAGTTTCCCCCCTCCTAGCGTGGCCTACAATGAGCAGTTCTTC,CASSFPPPSVAYNEQFF
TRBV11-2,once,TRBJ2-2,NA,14,TGTGCCAGCAGCCTCCCAAGGAGGGCCGGGGAGCTGTTTTTT,CASSLPRRAGELFF
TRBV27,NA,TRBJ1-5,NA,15,TGTGCCAGCAGTTTAGGCAGTTTTAGCAATCAGCCCCAGCATTTT,CASSLGSFSNQPQHF
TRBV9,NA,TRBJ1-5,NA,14,TGTGCCAGCAGCGTAGAGGCAGGTCATCAGCCCCAGCATTTT,CASSVEAGHQPQHF
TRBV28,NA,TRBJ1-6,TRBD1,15,TGTGCCAGCAGTCCCGGGACAGGGTATAATTCACCCCTCCACTTT,CASSPGTGYNSPLHF
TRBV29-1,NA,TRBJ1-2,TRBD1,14,TGCAGCGTTGGACAGGGGGCGTCGGGCTATGGCTACACCTTC,CSVGQGASGYGYTF
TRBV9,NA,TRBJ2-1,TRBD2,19,TGTGCCAGCAGCGTAGCCGGGACTAGCGCCCTAATGAGGGACAATGAGCAGTTCTTC,CASSVAGTSALMRDNEQFF
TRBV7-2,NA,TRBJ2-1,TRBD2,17,TGTGCCAGCAGCTTAGTCAACCTAGCGGGAGTAAACAATGAGCAGTTCTTC,CASSLVNLAGVNNEQFF
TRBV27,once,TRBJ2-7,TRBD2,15,TGTGCCAGCAGTTTAAAGGGACTAGCGGGGGGCGAGCAGTACTTC,CASSLKGLAGGEQYF
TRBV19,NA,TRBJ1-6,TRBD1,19,TGTGCCAGTAGTCGAACGACAGGGGGGACCCTCTCCTATAATTCACCCCTCCACTTT,CASSRTTGGTLSYNSPLHF
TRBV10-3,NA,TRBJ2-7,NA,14,TGTGCCATCACCCCGGGCACAGGGCCCTACGAGCAGTACTTC,CAITPGTGPYEQYF
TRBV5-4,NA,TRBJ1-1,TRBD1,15,TGTGCCAGCAGCCTCCAGGGGGCGAGGAGCACTGAAGCTTTCTTT,CASSLQGARSTEAFF
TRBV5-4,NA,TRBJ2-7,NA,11,TGTGCCAGCAGCCTTCTTCTCGAGCAGTACTTC,CASSLLLEQYF
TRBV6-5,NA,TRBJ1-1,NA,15,TGTGCCAGCAGGAGTACCGGGGATCCGAGCACTGAAGCTTTCTTT,CASRSTGDPSTEAFF
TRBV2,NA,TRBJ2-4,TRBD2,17,TGTGCCAGCACGGGAGGGACTAGCGGACGAGGCAAAAACATTCAGTACTTC,CASTGGTSGRGKNIQYF
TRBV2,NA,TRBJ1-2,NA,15,TGTGCCAGCAGTGACCGCGGGGGGCTCTACTATGGCTACACCTTC,CASSDRGGLYYGYTF
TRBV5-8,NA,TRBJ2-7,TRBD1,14,TGTGCCAGCAGCGTACAGGGGTGGGTATACGAGCAGTACTTC,CASSVQGWVYEQYF
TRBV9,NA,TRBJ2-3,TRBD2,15,TGTGCCAGCAGCGCCGGACTAGAGCTAACAGATACGCAGTATTTT,CASSAGLELTDTQYF
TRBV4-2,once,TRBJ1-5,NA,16,TGTGCCAGCAGCCTCTACCATGGGCAGAACAATCAGCCCCAGCATTTT,CASSLYHGQNNQPQHF
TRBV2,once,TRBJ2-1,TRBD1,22,TGTGCCAGCAGTGACGGGACAGGGGCCAGCTTCCGAGATAGCCACTCCTACAATGAGCAGTTCTTC,CASSDGTGASFRDSHSYNEQFF
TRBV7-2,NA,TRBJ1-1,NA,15,TGTGCCAGCAGCCGACAGCTGCTCATGAACACTGAAGCTTTCTTT,CASSRQLLMNTEAFF
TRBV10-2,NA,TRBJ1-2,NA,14,TGCGCCAGCAGTAGCCCAGGGGACGGGTATGGCTACACCTTC,CASSSPGDGYGYTF
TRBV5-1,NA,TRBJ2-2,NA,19,TGCGCCAGCAGTCCCCTGGGGGTTAAAGGGGGTCCGACCACCGGGGAGCTGTTTTTT,CASSPLGVKGGPTTGELFF
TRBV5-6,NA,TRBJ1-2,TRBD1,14,TGTGCCAGCAGCTCGGGACAGCCAAACTATGGCTACACCTTC,CASSSGQPNYGYTF
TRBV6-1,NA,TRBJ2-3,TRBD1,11,TGTGCCAGCAGTAGGGGACAGGGGCAGTATTTT,CASSRGQGQYF
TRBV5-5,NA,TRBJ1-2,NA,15,TGTGCCAGCAGCTTGGGAGGGCTCGCTAACTATGGCTACACCTTC,CASSLGGLANYGYTF
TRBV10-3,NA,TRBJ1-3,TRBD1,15,TGTGCCACAGGACAGGGCGCAGCCTCTGGAAACACCATATATTTT,CATGQGAASGNTIYF
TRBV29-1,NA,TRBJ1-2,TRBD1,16,TGCAGCGCTGACCTTATGGGGGGACAGTCATACTATGGCTACACCTTC,CSADLMGGQSYYGYTF
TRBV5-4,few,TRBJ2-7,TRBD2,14,TGTGCCAGCAGGTCAGCGGGAGGGACCTACGAGCAGTACTTC,CASRSAGGTYEQYF
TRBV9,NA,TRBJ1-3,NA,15,TGTGCCAGCAGCGTATCCGGAGGGCCTGGAAACACCATATATTTT,CASSVSGGPGNTIYF
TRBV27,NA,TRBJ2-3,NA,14,TGTGCCAGCAGTTTACAACGGAGCACAGATACGCAGTATTTT,CASSLQRSTDTQYF
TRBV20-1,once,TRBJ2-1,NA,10,TGCAGTGCTAGTCAAAATGAGCAGTTCTTC,CSASQNEQFF
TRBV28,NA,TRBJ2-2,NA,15,TGTGCCAGCAGGGGAGGTCTAGCGAACACCGGGGAGCTGTTTTTT,CASRGGLANTGELFF
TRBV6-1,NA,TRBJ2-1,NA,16,TGTGCCAGCAGTGAAGGGGGCAGGCCCTCCTACAATGAGCAGTTCTTC,CASSEGGRPSYNEQFF
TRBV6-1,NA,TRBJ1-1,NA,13,TGTGCCAGCAGTCCCCTCGATAGGGGGGAAGCTTTCTTT,CASSPLDRGEAFF
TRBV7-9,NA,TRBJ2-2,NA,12,TGTGCCAGCAGCTTATATGCCGGGGAGCTGTTTTTT,CASSLYAGELFF
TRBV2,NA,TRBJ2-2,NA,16,TGTGCCAGCAGGGGGCCGGTTGACTCGATCACCGGGGAGCTGTTTTTT,CASRGPVDSITGELFF
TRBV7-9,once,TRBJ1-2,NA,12,TGCGCCAGCAGCCGCGACAGCTATGGCTACACCTTC,CASSRDSYGYTF
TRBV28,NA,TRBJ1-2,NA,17,TGTGCCAGCAGCCCTACTCCGGGGAGTCTGAACAACTATGGCTACACCTTC,CASSPTPGSLNNYGYTF
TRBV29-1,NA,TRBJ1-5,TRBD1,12,TGCAGCGCCGGACAGGGCAATCAGCCCCAGCATTTT,CSAGQGNQPQHF
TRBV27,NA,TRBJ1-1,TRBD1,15,TGTGCCAGCAGCTCCGGGACAGGGGGATACACTGAAGCTTTCTTT,CASSSGTGGYTEAFF